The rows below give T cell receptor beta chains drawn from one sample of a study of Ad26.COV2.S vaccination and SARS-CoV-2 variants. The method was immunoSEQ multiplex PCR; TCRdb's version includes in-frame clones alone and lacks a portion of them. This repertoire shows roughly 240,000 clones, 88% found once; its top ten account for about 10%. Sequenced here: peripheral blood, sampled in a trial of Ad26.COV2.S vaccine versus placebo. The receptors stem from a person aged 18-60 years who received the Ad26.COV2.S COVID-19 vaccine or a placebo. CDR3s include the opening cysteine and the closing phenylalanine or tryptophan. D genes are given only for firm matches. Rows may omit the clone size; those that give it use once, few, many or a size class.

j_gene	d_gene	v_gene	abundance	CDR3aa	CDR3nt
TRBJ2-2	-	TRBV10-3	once	CAISESGGGNTGELFF	TGTGCCATCAGTGAGTCTGGGGGGGGCAACACCGGGGAGCTGTTTTTT
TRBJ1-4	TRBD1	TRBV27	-	CASSTSGGRNEKLFF	TGTGCCAGCAGTACATCAGGGGGCAGGAATGAAAAACTGTTTTTT
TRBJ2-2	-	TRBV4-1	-	CASSQDGGPKNTGELFF	TGCGCCAGCAGCCAAGATGGGGGCCCTAAGAACACCGGGGAGCTGTTTTTT
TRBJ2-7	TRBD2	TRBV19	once	CASSEETSEYEQYF	TGTGCCAGTAGTGAAGAGACTAGCGAGTACGAGCAGTACTTC
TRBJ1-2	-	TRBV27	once	CASSSRSTGSNYGYTF	TGTGCCAGCAGTTCCCGATCGACAGGCTCTAACTATGGCTACACCTTC
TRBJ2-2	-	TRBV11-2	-	CASSRQTGNTGELFF	TGTGCCAGCAGCCGACAGACAGGGAACACCGGGGAGCTGTTTTTT
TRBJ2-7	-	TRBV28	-	CASSLLVLREQYF	TGTGCCAGCAGTTTATTAGTCCTCCGCGAGCAGTACTTC
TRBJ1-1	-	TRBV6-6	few	CASSYTRTMVEAFF	TGTGCCAGCAGTTACACTCGTACCATGGTTGAAGCTTTCTTT
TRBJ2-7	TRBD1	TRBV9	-	CASSLTGATYEQYF	TGTGCCAGCAGCCTTACAGGGGCTACCTACGAGCAGTACTTC
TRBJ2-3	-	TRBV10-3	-	CAISEGGDTQYF	TGTGCCATCAGTGAAGGTGGAGATACGCAGTATTTT
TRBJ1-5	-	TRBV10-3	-	CAISERQGTDQPQHF	TGTGCCATCAGTGAGAGGCAGGGGACCGATCAGCCCCAGCATTTT
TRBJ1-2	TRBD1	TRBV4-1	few	CASSQVVTGGRGDYGYTF	TGCGCCAGCAGCCAAGTTGTCACAGGGGGCAGGGGAGACTATGGCTACACCTTC
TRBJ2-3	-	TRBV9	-	CASSLQRRGAEGTDTQYF	TGTGCCAGCAGTCTTCAGCGACGTGGGGCCGAGGGTACAGATACGCAGTATTTT
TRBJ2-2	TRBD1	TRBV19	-	CASSIRTGTGRFANTGELFF	TGTGCCAGTAGTATCAGGACCGGGACAGGCCGATTCGCGAACACCGGGGAGCTGTTTTTT
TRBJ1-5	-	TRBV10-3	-	CAISESGGSNQPQHF	TGTGCCATCAGTGAGTCGGGGGGGAGCAATCAGCCCCAGCATTTT
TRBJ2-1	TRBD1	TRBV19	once	CASSRGTGIYNEQFF	TGTGCCAGTAGTAGAGGGACAGGGATCTACAATGAGCAGTTCTTC
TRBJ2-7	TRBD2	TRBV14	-	CASSPLRLAAFSYEQYF	TGTGCCAGCAGCCCCCTCCGGCTAGCGGCCTTCTCCTACGAGCAGTACTTC
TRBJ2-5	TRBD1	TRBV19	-	CASSTRWTGRQETQYF	TGTGCCAGTAGTACACGTTGGACAGGGCGACAAGAGACCCAGTACTTC
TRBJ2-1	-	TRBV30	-	CAWSVIGVGNEQFF	TGTGCCTGGAGTGTAATCGGAGTCGGGAATGAGCAGTTCTTC
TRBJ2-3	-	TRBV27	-	CASRRGQYTDTQYF	TGTGCCAGCAGACGAGGACAGTACACAGATACGCAGTATTTT
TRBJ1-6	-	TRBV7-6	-	CASRPTAYNSPLHF	TGTGCCAGCCGACCAACAGCCTATAATTCACCCCTCCACTTT
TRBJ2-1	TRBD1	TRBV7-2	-	CASSLGPTGPFSYNEQFF	TGTGCCAGCAGCTTAGGACCGACAGGGCCCTTCTCCTACAATGAGCAGTTCTTC
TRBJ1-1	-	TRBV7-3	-	CASSLSGGNTEAFF	TGTGCCAGCAGCTTATCCGGTGGGAACACTGAAGCTTTCTTT
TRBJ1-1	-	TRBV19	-	CASSLGVNTEAFF	TGTGCCAGTAGTCTGGGCGTGAACACTGAAGCTTTCTTT
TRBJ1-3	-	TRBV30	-	CAWSVLSGKIYF	TGTGCCTGGAGTGTACTATCTGGGAAGATATATTTT
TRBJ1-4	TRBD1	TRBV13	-	CASSGTGENEKLFF	TGTGCCAGCAGCGGGACAGGGGAGAATGAAAAACTGTTTTTT
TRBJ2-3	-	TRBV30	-	CAWSPGRADTQYF	TGTGCCTGGAGCCCGGGGCGCGCAGATACGCAGTATTTT
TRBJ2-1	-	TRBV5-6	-	CASSLLVRLDYNEQFF	TGTGCCAGCAGCTTGTTAGTGCGACTAGACTACAATGAGCAGTTCTTC
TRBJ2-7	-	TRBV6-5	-	CASSRSTEAYEQYF	TGTGCCAGCAGTAGATCGACTGAAGCCTACGAGCAGTACTTC
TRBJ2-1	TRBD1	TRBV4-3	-	CASSQEGQGYNEQFF	TGCGCCAGCAGCCAAGAGGGACAGGGCTACAATGAGCAGTTCTTC
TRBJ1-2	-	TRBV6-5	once	CASSDQAGYTF	TGTGCCAGCAGCGACCAAGCTGGCTACACCTTC
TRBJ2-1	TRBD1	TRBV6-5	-	CASRGTGGSNEQFF	TGTGCCAGCCGAGGGACAGGGGGCTCCAATGAGCAGTTCTTC
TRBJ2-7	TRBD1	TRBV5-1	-	CASTGGTGYASYEQYF	TGCGCCAGCACGGGTGGGACAGGGTACGCCTCCTACGAGCAGTACTTC
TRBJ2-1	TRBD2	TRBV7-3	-	CASSLRAAGGPRNEQFF	TGTGCCAGCAGCTTAAGGGCTGCGGGAGGGCCACGGAATGAGCAGTTCTTC
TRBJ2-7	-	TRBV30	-	CACKGPSYEQYF	TGTGCCTGCAAGGGACCTTCCTACGAGCAGTACTTC
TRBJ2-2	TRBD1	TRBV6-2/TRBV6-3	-	CASSATGGALGELFF	TGTGCCAGCAGTGCTACAGGGGGCGCTTTGGGGGAGCTGTTTTTT
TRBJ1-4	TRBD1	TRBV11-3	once	CASSTRTGEDEKLFF	TGTGCCAGCAGCACCCGGACAGGGGAAGATGAAAAACTGTTTTTT
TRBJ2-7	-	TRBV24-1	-	CATSDGQYPYEQYF	TGTGCCACCAGTGATGGACAGTACCCCTACGAGCAGTACTTC
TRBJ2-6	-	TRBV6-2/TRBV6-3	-	CASSSPRRGAGANVLTF	TGTGCCAGCAGTTCCCCCCGCCGGGGAGCTGGGGCCAACGTCCTGACTTTC
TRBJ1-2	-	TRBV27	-	CASSLTGPDYGYTF	TGTGCCAGCAGTTTAACAGGGCCCGACTATGGCTACACCTTC
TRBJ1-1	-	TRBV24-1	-	CATSGQLNTEAFF	TGTGCCACCAGTGGACAGTTGAACACTGAAGCTTTCTTT
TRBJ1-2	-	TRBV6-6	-	CASSDNYGYTF	TGTGCCAGCTCCGATAACTATGGCTACACCTTC
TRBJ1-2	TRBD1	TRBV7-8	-	CASSRGQGNYGYTF	TGTGCCAGCAGCCGCGGACAGGGAAACTATGGCTACACCTTC
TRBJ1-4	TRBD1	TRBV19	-	CAGNYRGTLPTTNEKLFF	TGTGCCGGAAACTACAGGGGGACCCTACCCACAACTAATGAAAAACTGTTTTTT
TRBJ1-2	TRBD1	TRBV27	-	CASSLRQGGGYTF	TGTGCCAGCAGTTTAAGACAGGGTGGTGGCTACACCTTC
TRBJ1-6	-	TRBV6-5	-	CASRTGNSPLHF	TGTGCCAGCAGGACAGGTAATTCACCCCTCCACTTT
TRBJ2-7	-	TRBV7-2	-	CASSLGKYYEQYF	TGTGCCAGCAGCTTGGGTAAATACTACGAGCAGTACTTC
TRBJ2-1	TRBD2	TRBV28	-	CASSFWTSGGRGEQFF	TGTGCCAGCAGTTTTTGGACTAGCGGGGGTCGTGGTGAGCAGTTCTTC
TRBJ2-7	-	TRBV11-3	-	CASSLPGEEQYF	TGTGCCAGCAGCTTACCAGGGGAGGAGCAGTACTTC
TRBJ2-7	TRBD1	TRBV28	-	CASTFDRGPSYEQYF	TGTGCCAGCACTTTTGACAGGGGGCCCTCCTACGAGCAGTACTTC
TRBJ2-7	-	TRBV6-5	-	CASSFEGSYEQYF	TGTGCCAGCAGTTTCGAAGGATCCTACGAGCAGTACTTC
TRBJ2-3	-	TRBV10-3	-	CAIRDSDTQYF	TGTGCCATCAGGGACTCAGATACGCAGTATTTT